This TCR beta chain was identified during a study of shared T cell receptors in the human thymus. Some clones are missing from TCRdb's copy, which holds only in-frame ones; the method was immunoSEQ multiplex PCR. The sample includes approximately 490,000 clones, around 82% seen only once; the top ten take roughly 0.013%. This CDR3 region has 13 residues. Germline CDR1 and CDR2: MNHEY and SMNVEV (reference sequence). V was trimmed by 5 bases and J by 2 bases, leaving 10 bases between them. The same specimen was also included in a second study, on human thymus T cells. Per that paper: Thymic and blood repertoires appeared to show biased V and J gene usage.

Sequencing used thymocytes. This receptor was obtained from a boy younger than two with a congenital heart defect. This rearrangement joins TRBV27 to TRBJ2-7, with D possibly matching TRBD2 (6 bases). The CDR3 coding sequence is TGTGCCAGCAGTCTGAGACTAGCCTACGAGCAGTACTTC. Translating it yields CASSLRLAYEQYF.